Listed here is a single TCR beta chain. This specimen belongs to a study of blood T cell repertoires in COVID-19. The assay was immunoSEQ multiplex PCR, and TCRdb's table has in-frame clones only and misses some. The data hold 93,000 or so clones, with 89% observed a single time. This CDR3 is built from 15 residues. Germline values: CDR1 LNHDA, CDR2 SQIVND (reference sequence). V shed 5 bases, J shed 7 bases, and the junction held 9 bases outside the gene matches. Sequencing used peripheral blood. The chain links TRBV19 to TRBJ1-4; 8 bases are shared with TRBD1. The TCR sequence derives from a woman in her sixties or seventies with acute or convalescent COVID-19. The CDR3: CASSFGDRSIEKLFF. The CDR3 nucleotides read TGTGCCAGTAGTTTTGGGGACAGGTCTATTGAAAAACTGTTTTTT.